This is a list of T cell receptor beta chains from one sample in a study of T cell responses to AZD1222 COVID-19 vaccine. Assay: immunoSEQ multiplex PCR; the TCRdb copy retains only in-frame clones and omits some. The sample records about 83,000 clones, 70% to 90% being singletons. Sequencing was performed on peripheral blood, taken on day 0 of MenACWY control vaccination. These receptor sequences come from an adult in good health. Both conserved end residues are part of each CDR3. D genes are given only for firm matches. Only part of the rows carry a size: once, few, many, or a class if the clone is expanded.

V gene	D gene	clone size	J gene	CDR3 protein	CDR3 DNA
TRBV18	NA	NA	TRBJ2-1	CASSPGPHNEQFF	TGTGCCAGCTCACCAGGACCGCATAATGAGCAGTTCTTC
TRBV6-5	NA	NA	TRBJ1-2	CASSPVEVNYGYTF	TGTGCCAGCAGTCCCGTGGAGGTGAACTATGGCTACACCTTC
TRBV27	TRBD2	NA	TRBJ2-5	CASSLNIAGELETQYF	TGTGCCAGCAGTCTAAATATAGCGGGAGAACTAGAGACCCAGTACTTC
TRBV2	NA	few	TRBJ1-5	CASRLQGVNNQPQHF	TGTGCCAGCAGATTACAGGGCGTGAACAATCAGCCCCAGCATTTT
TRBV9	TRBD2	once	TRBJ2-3	CASSAHSGIVPDTQYF	TGTGCCAGCAGCGCCCATAGCGGGATTGTCCCAGATACGCAGTATTTT
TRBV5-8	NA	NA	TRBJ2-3	CASRRTSTDTQYF	TGTGCCAGCAGGCGGACATCGACAGATACGCAGTATTTT
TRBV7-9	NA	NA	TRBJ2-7	CASSPPLTGSLSSYEQYF	TGTGCCAGCAGCCCCCCTCTGACGGGATCCCTTAGCTCCTACGAGCAGTACTTC
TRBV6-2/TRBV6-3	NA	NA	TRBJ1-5	CASSGLNSNQPQHF	TGTGCCAGCAGTGGACTGAATAGCAATCAGCCCCAGCATTTT
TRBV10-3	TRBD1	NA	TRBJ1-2	CAISVGQGGVGYGYTF	TGTGCCATCAGTGTGGGACAGGGGGGAGTCGGCTATGGCTACACCTTC
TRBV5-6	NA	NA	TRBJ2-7	CASSWGRVYEQYF	TGTGCCAGCAGCTGGGGGCGGGTTTACGAGCAGTACTTC
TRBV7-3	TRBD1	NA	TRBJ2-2	CASSSRQGALGTGELFF	TGTGCCAGCAGCTCTCGACAGGGGGCGCTGGGAACCGGGGAGCTGTTTTTT
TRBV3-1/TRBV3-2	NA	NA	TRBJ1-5	CASSAAEHQPQHF	TGTGCCAGCAGCGCCGCGGAACATCAGCCCCAGCATTTT
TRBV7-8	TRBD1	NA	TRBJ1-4	CASSFRGSNEKLFF	TGTGCCAGCAGCTTCAGGGGGTCTAATGAAAAACTGTTTTTT
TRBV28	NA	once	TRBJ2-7	CASSSPWQPYEQYF	TGTGCCAGCAGTTCCCCGTGGCAGCCCTACGAGCAGTACTTC
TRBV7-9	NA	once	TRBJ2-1	CASSLDTRSNEQFF	TGTGCCAGCAGCTTAGATACTAGGAGCAATGAGCAGTTCTTC
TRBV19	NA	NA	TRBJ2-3	CASSTGTDTQYF	TGTGCCAGTAGCACAGGTACAGATACGCAGTATTTT
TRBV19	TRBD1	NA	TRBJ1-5	CASSSQGQGDQPQHF	TGTGCCAGTAGTAGCCAGGGACAGGGCGATCAGCCCCAGCATTTT
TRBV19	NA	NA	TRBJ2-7	CASSGGNSYEQYF	TGTGCCAGTAGTGGGGGGAACTCCTACGAGCAGTACTTC
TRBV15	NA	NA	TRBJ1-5	CATSRARVGMEPQHF	TGTGCCACCAGCAGGGCTAGAGTGGGGATGGAGCCCCAGCATTTT
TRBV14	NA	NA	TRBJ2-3	CASSRYFLPDTQYF	TGTGCCAGCAGCCGCTATTTTCTCCCCGATACGCAGTATTTT
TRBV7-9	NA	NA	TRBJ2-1	CASSLGPMAEEDEQFF	TGTGCCAGCAGCCTAGGGCCAATGGCCGAAGAGGATGAGCAGTTCTTC
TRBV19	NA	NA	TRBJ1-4	CASSFTSGGGGKLFF	TGTGCCAGTAGCTTTACCTCCGGGGGGGGAGGAAAACTGTTTTTT
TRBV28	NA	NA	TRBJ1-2	CASSFGLHYGYTF	TGTGCCAGCAGTTTCGGGCTCCACTATGGCTACACCTTC
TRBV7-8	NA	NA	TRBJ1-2	CASSLAGHFGYTF	TGTGCCAGCAGCTTAGCAGGACATTTCGGCTACACCTTC
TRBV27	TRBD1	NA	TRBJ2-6	CASSQRQGAYGYSGANVLTF	TGTGCCAGCTCCCAGCGGCAGGGGGCATATGGGTACTCTGGGGCCAACGTCCTGACTTTC
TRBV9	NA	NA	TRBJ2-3	CASSFRTDRTDTQYF	TGTGCCAGCAGCTTCCGGACGGACCGCACAGATACGCAGTATTTT
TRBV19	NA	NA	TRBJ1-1	CASSIELGIPNTEAFF	TGTGCCAGTAGTATAGAGCTCGGGATACCGAACACTGAAGCTTTCTTT
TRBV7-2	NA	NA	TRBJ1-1	CASRPSLFAEAFF	TGTGCCAGCAGACCTTCCCTTTTTGCTGAAGCTTTCTTT
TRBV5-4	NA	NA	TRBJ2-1	CASSPPYSYNEQFF	TGTGCCAGCAGCCCGCCGTATTCCTACAATGAGCAGTTCTTC
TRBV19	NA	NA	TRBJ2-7	CASSIQGYEQYF	TGTGCCAGTAGTATCCAGGGGTACGAGCAGTACTTC
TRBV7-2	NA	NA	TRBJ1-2	CASSSGGTKRNYGYTF	TGTGCCAGCAGCTCGGGAGGGACGAAGCGAAACTATGGCTACACCTTC
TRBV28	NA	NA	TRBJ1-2	CASTTGGDADGYGYTF	TGTGCCAGCACCACTGGGGGCGATGCGGACGGGTATGGCTACACCTTC
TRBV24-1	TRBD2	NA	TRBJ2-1	CATSDPILAGVDNEQFF	TGTGCCACCAGTGACCCGATTCTAGCGGGAGTCGACAATGAGCAGTTCTTC
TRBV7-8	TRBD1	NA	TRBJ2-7	CASSTRDRAPEQYF	TGTGCCAGCAGCACCCGGGACAGGGCACCCGAGCAGTACTTC
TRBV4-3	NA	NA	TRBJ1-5	CASSQDRGAGQPQHF	TGCGCCAGCAGCCAAGATAGGGGGGCGGGTCAGCCCCAGCATTTT
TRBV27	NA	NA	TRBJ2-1	CASSLQGEDEQFF	TGTGCCAGCAGTTTACAGGGGGAGGATGAGCAGTTCTTC
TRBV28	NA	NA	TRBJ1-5	CASSFLLGVQPQHF	TGTGCCAGCAGTTTCCTCTTAGGTGTTCAGCCCCAGCATTTT
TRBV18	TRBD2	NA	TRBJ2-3	CASSPQREMADTQYF	TGTGCCAGCTCACCACAGCGGGAGATGGCAGATACGCAGTATTTT
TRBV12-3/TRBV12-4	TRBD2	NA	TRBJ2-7	CASTLGEGFEQYF	TGTGCCAGCACTCTCGGGGAGGGTTTCGAGCAGTACTTC
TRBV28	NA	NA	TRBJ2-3	CASGLGRRDTQYF	TGTGCCAGCGGCCTCGGTAGAAGAGATACGCAGTATTTT
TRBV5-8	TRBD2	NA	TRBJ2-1	CASSLVVAGEGNEQFF	TGTGCCAGCAGCTTGGTAGTGGCGGGAGAGGGGAATGAGCAGTTCTTC
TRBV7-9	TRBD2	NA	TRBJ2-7	CASSPLPTSGSYEQYF	TGTGCCAGCAGCCCCCTTCCGACTAGCGGGAGCTACGAGCAGTACTTC
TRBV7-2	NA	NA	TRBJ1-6	CASSLGPPLHF	TGTGCCAGCAGCTTAGGACCCCCCCTCCACTTT
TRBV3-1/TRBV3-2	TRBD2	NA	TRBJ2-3	CASSRAGDGTDTQYF	TGTGCCAGCAGCCGAGCGGGAGATGGCACAGATACGCAGTATTTT
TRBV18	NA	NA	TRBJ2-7	CASSPLTNEQYF	TGTGCCAGCTCACCCTTAACAAACGAGCAGTACTTC
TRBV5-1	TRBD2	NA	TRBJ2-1	CASSFTSGESSYNEQFF	TGCGCCAGCAGCTTCACTAGCGGAGAAAGCTCCTACAATGAGCAGTTCTTC